This is a list of T cell receptor beta chains from one sample in a study of shared clonotypes between healthy human individuals. Repertoires were generated with immunoSEQ multiplex PCR, while TCRdb's copy carries only in-frame clones and drops some. The sample shows just over 2,000,000 clones, about 94% of them seen only once. The specimen sequenced was naive CD8+ T cells sorted from blood. All receptors come from a man between 18 and 35 years old in good health. Both conserved end residues are part of each CDR3. Each record gives: V gene, clone size, J gene, CDR3 length, D gene, CDR3 protein, CDR3 DNA. D genes are given only for firm matches. The size of a clone is reported for some rows only, either as once, few or many, or as a class for expanded clones.

v_gene: TRBV11-2
abundance: once
j_gene: TRBJ2-5
len: 13
d_gene: .
CDR3aa: CASSLEYQETQYF
CDR3nt: TGTGCCAGCAGCTTGGAATACCAAGAGACCCAGTACTTC

v_gene: TRBV7-8
abundance: .
j_gene: TRBJ2-7
len: 15
d_gene: .
CDR3aa: CASSQTPGTEGEQYF
CDR3nt: TGTGCCAGCAGCCAGACCCCCGGGACCGAGGGGGAGCAGTACTTC

v_gene: TRBV7-9
abundance: once
j_gene: TRBJ1-4
len: 15
d_gene: TRBD1
CDR3aa: CASSSPGQGDEKLFF
CDR3nt: TGTGCCAGCAGCTCACCGGGACAGGGGGATGAAAAACTGTTTTTT

v_gene: TRBV9
abundance: .
j_gene: TRBJ2-3
len: 16
d_gene: .
CDR3aa: CASSPERGGFTDTQYF
CDR3nt: TGTGCCAGCAGCCCCGAAAGGGGGGGGTTCACAGATACGCAGTATTTT

v_gene: TRBV4-1
abundance: .
j_gene: TRBJ2-7
len: 15
d_gene: TRBD2
CDR3aa: CASSPRTSGSYGQYF
CDR3nt: TGCGCCAGCAGCCCGCGGACTAGCGGCTCCTACGGGCAGTACTTC

v_gene: TRBV7-9
abundance: .
j_gene: TRBJ2-2
len: 13
d_gene: TRBD1
CDR3aa: CASSPGGHGELFF
CDR3nt: TGTGCCAGCAGCCCAGGGGGTCACGGGGAGCTGTTTTTT

v_gene: TRBV27
abundance: .
j_gene: TRBJ1-2
len: 17
d_gene: .
CDR3aa: CASSPYTGALANYGYTF
CDR3nt: TGTGCCAGCAGCCCATACACCGGGGCGCTAGCTAACTATGGCTACACCTTC

v_gene: TRBV27
abundance: .
j_gene: TRBJ2-7
len: 13
d_gene: .
CDR3aa: CASSQGRTYEQYF
CDR3nt: TGTGCCAGCAGTCAGGGGCGAACCTACGAGCAGTACTTC

v_gene: TRBV5-6
abundance: .
j_gene: TRBJ2-7
len: 14
d_gene: .
CDR3aa: CASSLGFRGYEQYF
CDR3nt: TGTGCCAGCAGCTTGGGCTTTCGGGGTTACGAGCAGTACTTC

v_gene: TRBV7-9
abundance: once
j_gene: TRBJ2-7
len: 13
d_gene: .
CDR3aa: CASSLARDHEQYF
CDR3nt: TGTGCCAGCAGCTTGGCCAGGGACCACGAGCAGTACTTC

v_gene: TRBV11-2
abundance: .
j_gene: TRBJ1-2
len: 14
d_gene: .
CDR3aa: CASSLGTDAYGYTF
CDR3nt: TGTGCCAGCAGCCTAGGCACCGACGCCTATGGCTACACCTTC

v_gene: TRBV7-9
abundance: .
j_gene: TRBJ2-1
len: 16
d_gene: TRBD2
CDR3aa: CASSRTSGASYNEQFF
CDR3nt: TGTGCCAGCAGCCGCACTAGCGGAGCATCCTACAATGAGCAGTTCTTC

v_gene: TRBV4-3
abundance: .
j_gene: TRBJ2-7
len: 16
d_gene: TRBD2
CDR3aa: CASSQDRSGRLNEQYF
CDR3nt: TGCGCCAGCAGCCAAGATCGAAGCGGGAGGCTCAACGAGCAGTACTTC

v_gene: TRBV2
abundance: .
j_gene: TRBJ2-3
len: 16
d_gene: TRBD1
CDR3aa: CASSEWTGTSTDTQYF
CDR3nt: TGTGCCAGCAGTGAGTGGACAGGGACCAGCACAGATACGCAGTATTTT

v_gene: TRBV6-1
abundance: .
j_gene: TRBJ1-3
len: 12
d_gene: .
CDR3aa: CASSDSPWTIYF
CDR3nt: TGTGCCAGCAGTGATAGCCCTTGGACCATATATTTT

v_gene: TRBV14
abundance: .
j_gene: TRBJ2-7
len: 13
d_gene: .
CDR3aa: CASSLLSTYEQYF
CDR3nt: TGTGCCAGCAGCCTATTATCAACCTACGAGCAGTACTTC

v_gene: TRBV5-1
abundance: once
j_gene: TRBJ2-7
len: 13
d_gene: .
CDR3aa: CASSSSKAYEQYF
CDR3nt: TGCGCCAGCAGCTCTTCCAAAGCCTACGAGCAGTACTTC

v_gene: TRBV4-1
abundance: .
j_gene: TRBJ2-7
len: 13
d_gene: .
CDR3aa: CASSQRVSYEQYF
CDR3nt: TGCGCCAGCAGCCAAAGGGTTTCCTACGAGCAGTACTTC

v_gene: TRBV27
abundance: .
j_gene: TRBJ2-1
len: 11
d_gene: .
CDR3aa: CASSQGIEQFF
CDR3nt: TGTGCCAGCAGTCAGGGTATTGAGCAGTTCTTC

v_gene: TRBV28
abundance: .
j_gene: TRBJ2-2
len: 15
d_gene: TRBD2
CDR3aa: CASSQRLAMAGELFF
CDR3nt: TGTGCCAGCAGCCAAAGACTAGCAATGGCCGGGGAGCTGTTTTTT

v_gene: TRBV19
abundance: .
j_gene: TRBJ2-7
len: 14
d_gene: TRBD1
CDR3aa: CASSLQGASYEQYF
CDR3nt: TGTGCCAGTAGTCTGCAGGGGGCTTCCTACGAGCAGTACTTC

v_gene: TRBV4-1
abundance: .
j_gene: TRBJ2-1
len: 15
d_gene: .
CDR3aa: CASSRSPGTYNEQFF
CDR3nt: TGCGCCAGCAGCCGCTCCCCAGGCACCTACAATGAGCAGTTCTTC

v_gene: TRBV27
abundance: .
j_gene: TRBJ1-5
len: 14
d_gene: .
CDR3aa: CASSFQGSNQPQHF
CDR3nt: TGTGCCAGCAGTTTCCAAGGAAGCAATCAGCCCCAGCATTTT

v_gene: TRBV25-1
abundance: .
j_gene: TRBJ2-5
len: 12
d_gene: .
CDR3aa: CASTAVQETQYF
CDR3nt: TGTGCCAGCACGGCAGTCCAAGAGACCCAGTACTTC

v_gene: TRBV18
abundance: .
j_gene: TRBJ2-2
len: 15
d_gene: TRBD2
CDR3aa: CASSPVAGVPGELFF
CDR3nt: TGTGCCAGCTCACCCGTGGCGGGAGTCCCTGGGGAGCTGTTTTTT

v_gene: TRBV5-8
abundance: .
j_gene: TRBJ2-7
len: 14
d_gene: .
CDR3aa: CASSLLVSTYEQYF
CDR3nt: TGTGCCAGCAGCTTGTTGGTCTCGACCTACGAGCAGTACTTC

v_gene: TRBV27
abundance: once
j_gene: TRBJ2-1
len: 12
d_gene: .
CDR3aa: CASSLSGFEQFF
CDR3nt: TGTGCCAGCAGTTTATCTGGTTTTGAGCAGTTCTTC

v_gene: TRBV2
abundance: .
j_gene: TRBJ2-1
len: 15
d_gene: TRBD2
CDR3aa: CASSEARGAYNEQFF
CDR3nt: TGTGCCAGCAGTGAAGCCCGGGGGGCCTACAATGAGCAGTTCTTC

v_gene: TRBV4-1
abundance: .
j_gene: TRBJ2-1
len: 15
d_gene: TRBD1
CDR3aa: CASSQVRTGGIEQFF
CDR3nt: TGCGCCAGCAGCCAAGTTCGTACAGGGGGGATTGAGCAGTTCTTC

v_gene: TRBV27
abundance: .
j_gene: TRBJ2-7
len: 13
d_gene: TRBD1
CDR3aa: CASSLDRGFEQYF
CDR3nt: TGTGCCAGCAGTTTGGACAGGGGTTTCGAGCAGTACTTC

v_gene: TRBV27
abundance: once
j_gene: TRBJ2-7
len: 14
d_gene: TRBD1
CDR3aa: CASSLTQGAYEQYF
CDR3nt: TGTGCCAGCAGTTTAACGCAGGGGGCCTACGAGCAGTACTTC

v_gene: TRBV7-9
abundance: .
j_gene: TRBJ2-3
len: 13
d_gene: .
CDR3aa: CASRDDRTDTQYF
CDR3nt: TGTGCCAGCAGAGACGACAGGACAGATACGCAGTATTTT

v_gene: TRBV7-2
abundance: .
j_gene: TRBJ2-7
len: 12
d_gene: TRBD1
CDR3aa: CASSWDSSEQYF
CDR3nt: TGTGCCAGCAGCTGGGACAGTTCCGAGCAGTACTTC

v_gene: TRBV5-1
abundance: .
j_gene: TRBJ2-2
len: 15
d_gene: .
CDR3aa: CASSIEYLNTGELFF
CDR3nt: TGCGCCAGCAGCATTGAATACCTGAACACCGGGGAGCTGTTTTTT

v_gene: TRBV5-4
abundance: .
j_gene: TRBJ1-1
len: 14
d_gene: .
CDR3aa: CASSLQGGSTEAFF
CDR3nt: TGTGCCAGCAGCTTGCAGGGCGGCAGCACTGAAGCTTTCTTT

v_gene: TRBV28
abundance: once
j_gene: TRBJ2-2
len: 14
d_gene: .
CDR3aa: CASSSPDGPGELFF
CDR3nt: TGTGCCAGCAGTTCCCCCGATGGGCCCGGGGAGCTGTTTTTT

v_gene: TRBV28
abundance: .
j_gene: TRBJ1-2
len: 16
d_gene: .
CDR3aa: CATSYGTEGIGNGYTF
CDR3nt: TGTGCCACCTCCTATGGGACGGAGGGAATAGGGAATGGCTACACCTTC

v_gene: TRBV9
abundance: .
j_gene: TRBJ2-7
len: 13
d_gene: TRBD1
CDR3aa: CASSGAGGYEQYF
CDR3nt: TGTGCCAGCAGCGGGGCAGGGGGATACGAGCAGTACTTC

v_gene: TRBV6-5
abundance: .
j_gene: TRBJ2-7
len: 13
d_gene: .
CDR3aa: CASSPSVSYEQYF
CDR3nt: TGTGCCAGCAGTCCATCAGTCTCCTACGAGCAGTACTTC

v_gene: TRBV7-6
abundance: .
j_gene: TRBJ2-7
len: 15
d_gene: .
CDR3aa: CASSLGGSSSYEQYF
CDR3nt: TGTGCCAGCAGCTTAGGAGGGTCCTCCTCCTACGAGCAGTACTTC